This T cell receptor (beta chain) appears in the sequencing data of a study of regulatory and conventional T cells in RAG deficiency. Study outcomes and limitations: Treg unique TCR beta sequences were around 100-fold fewer in Omenn syndrome and CID/AS patients than controls. In Omenn syndrome, Treg and Tconv repertoires overlapped >75%. RAG-deficient patients showed markedly lower Shannon entropy and higher Simpson indices than control T-cell subsets.

Method: immunoSEQ multiplex PCR; TCRdb's copy keeps in-frame clones and lacks some. Of tens of thousands of clones in the sample, roughly 90% were seen once. Germline assignment: CDR1 SGHTA and CDR2 FQGNSA. This CDR3 is built from 15 residues. V was clipped by 1 base and J by 5 bases; unmatched bases: 6. Notes on this clone: Its matching antigen is unknown.

The sample was also linked to a second study, of regulatory T cells. That source notes: The PCR used 52 TRBV and 13 TRBJ primers. In patients, unique TRB V-J pairs were restricted and V/J usage skewed, especially in Tregs.

The chain recombines TRBV7-2 with TRBJ2-5; 8 positions agree with TRBD2. The sequenced sample was CD8+ T cells sorted from blood. The source is a human donor in good health. Here the CDR3 DNA reads TGTGCCAGCAGCTTAGTTGAGCGGGAGCTTGAGACCCAGTACTTC. As protein: CASSLVERELETQYF.